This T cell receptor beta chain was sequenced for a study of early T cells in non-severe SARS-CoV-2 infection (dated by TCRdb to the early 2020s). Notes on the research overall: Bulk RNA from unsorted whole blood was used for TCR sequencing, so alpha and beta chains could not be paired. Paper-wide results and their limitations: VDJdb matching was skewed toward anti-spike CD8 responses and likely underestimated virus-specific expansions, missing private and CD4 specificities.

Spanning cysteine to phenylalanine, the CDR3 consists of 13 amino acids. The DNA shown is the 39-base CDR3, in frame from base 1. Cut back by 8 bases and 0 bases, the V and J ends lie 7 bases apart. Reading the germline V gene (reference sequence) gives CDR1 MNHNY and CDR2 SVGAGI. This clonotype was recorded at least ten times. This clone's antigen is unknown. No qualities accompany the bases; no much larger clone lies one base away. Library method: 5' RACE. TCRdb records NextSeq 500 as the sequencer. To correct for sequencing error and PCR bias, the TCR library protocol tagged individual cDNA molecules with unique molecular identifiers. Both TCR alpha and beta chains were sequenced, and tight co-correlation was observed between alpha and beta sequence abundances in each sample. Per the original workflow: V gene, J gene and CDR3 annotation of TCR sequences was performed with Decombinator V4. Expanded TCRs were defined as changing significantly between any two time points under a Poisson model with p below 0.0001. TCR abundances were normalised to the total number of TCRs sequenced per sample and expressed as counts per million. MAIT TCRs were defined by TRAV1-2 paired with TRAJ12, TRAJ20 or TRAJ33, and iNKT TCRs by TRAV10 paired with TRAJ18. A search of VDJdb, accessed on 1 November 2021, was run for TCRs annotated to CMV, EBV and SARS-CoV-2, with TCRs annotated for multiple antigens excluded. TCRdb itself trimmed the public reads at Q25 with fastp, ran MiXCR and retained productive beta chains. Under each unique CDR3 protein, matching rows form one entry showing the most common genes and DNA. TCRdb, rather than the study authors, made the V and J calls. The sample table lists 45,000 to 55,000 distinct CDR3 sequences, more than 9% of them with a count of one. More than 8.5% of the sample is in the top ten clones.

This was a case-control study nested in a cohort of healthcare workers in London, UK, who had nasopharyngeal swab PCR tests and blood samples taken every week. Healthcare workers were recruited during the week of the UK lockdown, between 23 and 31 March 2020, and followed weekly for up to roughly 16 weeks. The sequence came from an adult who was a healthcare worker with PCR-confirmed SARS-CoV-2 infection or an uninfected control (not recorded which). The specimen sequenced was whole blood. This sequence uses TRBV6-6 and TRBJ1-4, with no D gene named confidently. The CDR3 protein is CASSRSTNEKLFF. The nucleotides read TGTGCCAGCTCTCGGTCAACTAATGAAAAACTGTTTTTT.